This is a list of T cell receptor beta chains from one sample in a study of cytomegalovirus exposure and HLA in healthy donors. Produced via immunoSEQ multiplex PCR; TCRdb's table is partial and in-frame only. The sample gives over 200,000 clones, about 84% of which show up once; 1% to 1.5% is in the top ten. The sequenced sample was PBMCs. These receptors came from a human donor in good health. The CDR3 runs from the conserved cysteine through the conserved F or W. D genes are given only for firm matches. Some rows have no size entry. The others give once, few or many, or a class for an expanded clone.

V,J,size,D,CDR3,DNA
TRBV6-6,TRBJ2-3,-,-,CASSYPGTSTDTQYF,TGTGCCAGCAGTTACCCCGGGACTAGCACAGATACGCAGTATTTT
TRBV6-1,TRBJ1-6,-,TRBD1,CASSEAQHWTGGDSPLHF,TGTGCCAGCAGTGAAGCGCAGCATTGGACAGGGGGCGATTCACCCCTCCACTTT
TRBV29-1,TRBJ2-7,-,TRBD1,CSVEAFRDSVALGELEQYF,TGCAGCGTTGAAGCCTTCCGGGACAGCGTAGCCCTAGGGGAACTCGAGCAGTACTTC
TRBV27,TRBJ1-6,-,TRBD1,CASRRPGQGAYSPLHF,TGTGCCAGCAGGCGCCCGGGACAGGGGGCTTACTCACCCCTCCACTTT
TRBV7-2,TRBJ2-7,-,-,CASSHSGTSSPYEQYF,TGTGCCAGCAGTCATTCCGGGACTTCCAGCCCCTACGAGCAGTACTTC
TRBV6-6,TRBJ2-7,-,TRBD1,CASSSRFPTGAYEQYF,TGTGCCAGCAGTTCTCGCTTCCCCACAGGGGCCTACGAGCAGTACTTC
TRBV4-2,TRBJ1-2,few,-,CASSQLQGKKGYGYTF,TGTGCCAGCAGCCAACTCCAGGGGAAGAAGGGCTATGGCTACACCTTC
TRBV7-9,TRBJ2-2,few,-,CASSLAQSSYYTGELFF,TGTGCCAGCAGCTTAGCGCAAAGCTCTTATTACACCGGGGAGCTGTTTTTT
TRBV4-1,TRBJ1-1,-,-,CASSQERTSGGAFF,TGCGCCAGCAGCCAAGAAAGAACATCTGGAGGAGCTTTCTTT
TRBV18,TRBJ1-5,-,TRBD1,CASTLDRVQPQHF,TGTGCCAGCACGCTAGACAGGGTTCAGCCCCAGCATTTT
TRBV7-8,TRBJ1-4,-,-,CASTNGQPNEKLFF,TGTGCCAGCACGAACGGACAGCCTAATGAAAAACTGTTTTTT
TRBV14,TRBJ2-7,-,-,CASSETRLPYGQYF,TGTGCCAGCAGCGAAACCAGGTTACCCTACGGGCAGTACTTC
TRBV13,TRBJ1-1,-,-,CASSPQDTQTFF,TGTGCCAGCAGCCCTCAGGACACTCAAACTTTCTTT
TRBV6-1,TRBJ1-4,once,TRBD1,CASRRDRVFEKLFF,TGTGCCAGCAGGAGGGACAGGGTATTTGAAAAACTGTTTTTT
TRBV19,TRBJ2-7,-,-,CASSLTGTYEQYF,TGTGCCAGTAGTCTTACAGGGACCTACGAGCAGTACTTC
TRBV7-9,TRBJ2-1,-,-,CSSSLRWDEQFF,TGTTCCAGCAGCTTGAGGTGGGATGAGCAGTTCTTC
TRBV6-5,TRBJ1-6,-,-,CASSPLTGSNSPLHF,TGTGCCAGCAGTCCATTGACAGGCAGTAATTCACCCCTCCACTTT
TRBV7-2,TRBJ1-1,-,-,CASSLARATNTEAFF,TGTGCCAGCAGCTTAGCCAGGGCCACGAACACTGAAGCTTTCTTT
TRBV27,TRBJ1-4,-,TRBD1,CASSSTGRSEKLFF,TGTGCCAGCAGTTCGACAGGGAGAAGTGAAAAACTGTTTTTT
TRBV29-1,TRBJ2-1,-,TRBD1,CSVEDRQGSTYNEQFF,TGCAGCGTTGAAGATCGACAGGGGTCAACCTACAATGAGCAGTTCTTC
TRBV6-5,TRBJ2-5,-,-,CASSYSPEGLSGSQYF,TGTGCCAGCAGTTACTCTCCAGAAGGGTTGTCGGGGTCCCAGTACTTC
TRBV10-3,TRBJ2-7,once,-,CAISDQITYEQYF,TGTGCCATCAGTGACCAGATTACCTACGAGCAGTACTTC